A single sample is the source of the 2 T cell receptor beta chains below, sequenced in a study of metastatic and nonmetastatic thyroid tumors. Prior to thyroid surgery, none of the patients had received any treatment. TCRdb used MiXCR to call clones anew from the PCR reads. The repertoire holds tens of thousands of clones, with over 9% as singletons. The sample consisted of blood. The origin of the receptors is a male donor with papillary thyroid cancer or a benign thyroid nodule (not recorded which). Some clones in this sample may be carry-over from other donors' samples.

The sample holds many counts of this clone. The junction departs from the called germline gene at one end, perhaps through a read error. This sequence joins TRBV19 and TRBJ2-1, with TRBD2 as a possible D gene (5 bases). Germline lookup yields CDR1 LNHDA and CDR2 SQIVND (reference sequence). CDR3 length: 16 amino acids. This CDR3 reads CTSSIGGRPSYNEQFF. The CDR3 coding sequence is TGTACCAGTAGTATTGGAGGCAGACCCTCCTACAATGAGCAGTTCTTC.

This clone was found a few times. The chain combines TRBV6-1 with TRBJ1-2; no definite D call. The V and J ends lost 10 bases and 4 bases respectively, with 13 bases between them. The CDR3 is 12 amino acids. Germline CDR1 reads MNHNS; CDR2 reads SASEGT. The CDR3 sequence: CATFRPSYGYTF. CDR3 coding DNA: TGTGCCACCTTCCGCCCTTCCTATGGCTACACCTTC.